This T cell receptor beta chain came from a study of CD8 T cells in ankylosing spondylitis. Overall study results and limits: What appeared characteristic of ankylosing spondylitis blood was a TCR beta motif of under 10 highly homologous variants. Disease-linked clones had a CD8+ phenotype and relatively low frequency in peripheral blood.

As to this clonotype: Its matching antigen is unknown.

A single record per CDR3 protein comes from TCRdb applying MiXCR to the 5' RACE reads. The sample lists about 800,000 distinct CDR3 sequences, roughly 12% occurring once. This TCR was recovered from a male donor with ankylosing spondylitis. Sample: blood, either unsorted or a sorted T cell fraction (not recorded which).

The chain's CDR3 is CSARGTESSYGYTF. CDR3 DNA: TGCAGTGCTAGAGGGACAGAGTCGTCCTATGGCTACACCTTC. This sequence joins TRBV20-1 and TRBJ1-2; D perhaps matches TRBD1 (6 bases). Trimming stripped 1 base from V and 4 bases from J, with 13 bases between. The length of the CDR3 is 14 residues. Germline V gene lookup returns CDR1 DFQATT and CDR2 SNEGSKA (reference sequence).